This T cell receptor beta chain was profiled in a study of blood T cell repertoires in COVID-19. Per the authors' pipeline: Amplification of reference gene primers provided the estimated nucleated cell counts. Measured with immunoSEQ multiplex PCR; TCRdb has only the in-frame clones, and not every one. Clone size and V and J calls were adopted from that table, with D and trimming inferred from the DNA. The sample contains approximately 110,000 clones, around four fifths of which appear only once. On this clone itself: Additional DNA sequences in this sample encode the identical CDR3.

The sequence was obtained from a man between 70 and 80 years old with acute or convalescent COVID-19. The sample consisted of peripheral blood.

The CDR3 coding sequence is TGCAGTGCTAGCTCAGGGCACGAGCAGTACTTC. Protein product: CSASSGHEQYF. The gene calls are TRBV20-1 and TRBJ2-7, with D perhaps TRBD1 (5 bases). The V gene lost 3 bases and the J gene lost 5 bases, with 8 bases spanning the gap. This CDR3 is built from 11 residues. Germline CDR1 is DFQATT and CDR2 is SNEGSKA (reference sequence).